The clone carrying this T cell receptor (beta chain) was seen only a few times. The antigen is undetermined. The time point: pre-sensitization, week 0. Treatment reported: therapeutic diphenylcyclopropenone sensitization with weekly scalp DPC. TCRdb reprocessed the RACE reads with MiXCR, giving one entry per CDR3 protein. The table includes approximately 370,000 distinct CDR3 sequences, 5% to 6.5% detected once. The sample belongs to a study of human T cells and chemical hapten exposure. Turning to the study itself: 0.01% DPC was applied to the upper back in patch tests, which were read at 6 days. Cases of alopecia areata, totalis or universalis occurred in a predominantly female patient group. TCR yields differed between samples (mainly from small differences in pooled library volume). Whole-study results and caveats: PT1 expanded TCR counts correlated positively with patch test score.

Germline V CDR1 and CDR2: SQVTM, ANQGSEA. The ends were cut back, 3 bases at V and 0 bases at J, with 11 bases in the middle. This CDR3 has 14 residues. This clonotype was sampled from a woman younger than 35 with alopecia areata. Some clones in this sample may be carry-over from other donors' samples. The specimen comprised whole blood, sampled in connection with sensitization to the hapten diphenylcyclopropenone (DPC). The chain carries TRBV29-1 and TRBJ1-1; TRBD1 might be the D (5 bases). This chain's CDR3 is CSVEAGFMNTEAFF. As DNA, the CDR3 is TGCAGCGTTGAGGCAGGGTTCATGAACACTGAAGCTTTCTTT.